This T cell receptor beta chain came from a study of cytomegalovirus exposure and HLA in healthy donors. At the level of the study: In a later analysis, the roughly 120 validation repertoires were reported to have used the same platform as the approximately 690 first-cohort repertoires. Study-wide results and caveats: For cytomegalovirus status, the classifier reportedly gave diagnoses with high specificity and sensitivity.

Worth noting for this clone: Its antigen is unknown.

Generated by immunoSEQ multiplex PCR, the TCRdb table keeps only in-frame clones and is missing some. Here the sample spans around 95,000 clones, approximately 81% being singletons. Per the germline V gene, CDR1 is LGHNA and CDR2 is YNFKEQ. The CDR3 runs 16 residues. The V segment lost 3 bases and the J segment 2 bases; nucleotides outside the gene matches: 5. The TCR comes from a man between 18 and 29 years old in good health and CMV-seropositive. Sequenced input: PBMCs. The gene calls are TRBV4-2 and TRBJ2-1; 9 bases are shared with TRBD1. The CDR3 DNA follows: TGTGCCAGCAGCCAGGCCGGGACAGGGCCCTACAATGAGCAGTTCTTC. It specifies CASSQAGTGPYNEQFF.